The T cell receptor beta chain described here comes from a study of beta chain features in type 1 diabetes. Study as a whole: There was similarity between patients and healthy donors in age, gender and cell yields.

Study results and limitations: Compared with healthy donors, patients appeared to share more similar naive, central memory and regulatory TCRB repertoires. In all four CD4+ subsets, TCRB CDR3 length was significantly, moderately reduced in type 1 diabetes.

Of the isolated RNA, all was reverse transcribed, and so the sequenced material was expressed TCRB transcripts. This table comes from immunoSEQ multiplex PCR, and its TCRdb copy is limited to in-frame clones, with some not included. This repertoire shows 640,000 or so clones, 13% found once; its top ten account for 0.022%. V shed 5 bases and J 4 bases; nucleotides not matched to a gene: 5. This CDR3 comprises 15 residues. Germline loops: CDR1 SQVTM, CDR2 ANQGSEA. This clone has more than one count but fewer than ten. The antigen is unknown. Sequencing used naive CD4+ T cells from blood. The TCR was taken from a man younger than 30 with type 1 diabetes. The gene calls are TRBV29-1 and TRBJ2-1; TRBD2 agrees at 13 bases. CDR3 DNA sequence: TGCAGCGTTCCAGGGGGACTAGCGGGGTACAATGAGCAGTTCTTC. Amino acids: CSVPGGLAGYNEQFF.